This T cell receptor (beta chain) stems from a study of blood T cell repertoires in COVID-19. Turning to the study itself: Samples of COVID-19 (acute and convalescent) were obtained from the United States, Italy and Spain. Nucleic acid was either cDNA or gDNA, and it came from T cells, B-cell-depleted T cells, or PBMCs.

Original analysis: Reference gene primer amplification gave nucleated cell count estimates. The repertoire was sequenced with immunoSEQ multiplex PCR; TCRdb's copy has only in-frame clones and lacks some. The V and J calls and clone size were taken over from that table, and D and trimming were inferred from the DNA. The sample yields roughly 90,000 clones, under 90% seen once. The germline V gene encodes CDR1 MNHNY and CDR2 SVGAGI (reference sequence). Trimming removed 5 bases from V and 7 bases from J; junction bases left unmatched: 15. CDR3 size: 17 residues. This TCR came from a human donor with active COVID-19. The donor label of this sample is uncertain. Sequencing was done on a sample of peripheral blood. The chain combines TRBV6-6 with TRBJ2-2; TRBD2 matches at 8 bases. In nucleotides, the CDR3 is TGTGCCAGCAGTCCGGGAGTGGACGGGGGGGTGGTCGGGGAGCTGTTTTTT. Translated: CASSPGVDGGVVGELFF.